Each of the 32 T cell receptor beta chains below was sequenced from the same sample in a study of cytomegalovirus exposure and HLA in healthy donors. Amplification used 60 Vbeta primers and 13 Jbeta primers. TCRdb keeps only in-frame clones here, not all; method: immunoSEQ multiplex PCR. The data show 100,000 to 150,000 clones, roughly 85% seen once. Sequenced material: PBMCs. The source is a boy younger than 18 in good health and CMV-seronegative.

The chain recombines TRBV2 with TRBJ2-7; 7 nucleotides align to TRBD1. Unmatched junction bases numbered 3, after V lost 1 base and J lost 3 bases. This CDR3 has 14 amino acids. From germline, CDR1 is SNHLY and CDR2 FYNNEI. In DNA form, the CDR3 reads TGTGCCAGCAGTGAAGGGGCAGGGGGCTACGAGCAGTACTTC. This encodes CASSEGAGGYEQYF.

The chain is built from TRBV5-4 and TRBJ2-7; 10 bases match TRBD1. Germline values: CDR1 SGHNT, CDR2 YYREEE (reference sequence). The CDR3 has 15 amino acids. V lost 5 bases and J lost 4; bases outside the gene matches: 9. The CDR3 protein is CASRKPGQGFYEQYF. DNA for the CDR3: TGTGCCAGCAGAAAGCCGGGACAGGGGTTTTACGAGCAGTACTTC.

The CDR3 nucleotides are TGCAGCGTTATAGGCGGGAATGAGCAGTTCTTC. This sequence encodes CSVIGGNEQFF. V usage is TRBV29-1 and J usage is TRBJ2-1; D perhaps matches TRBD2 (5 bases). Germline assignment: CDR1 SQVTM and CDR2 ANQGSEA. The CDR3 has 11 amino acids. Trimming removed 5 bases at V and 7 bases at J, with 9 bases between.

V and J are TRBV6-1 and TRBJ1-4; no definite D call. With 2 bases removed from V and 2 bases from J, the gap between germline ends came to 12 bases. Germline CDR1 is MNHNS and CDR2 is SASEGT. The length of the CDR3 is 16 residues. Here the CDR3 reads CASSEPGEETNEKLFF. The CDR3 coding sequence is TGTGCCAGCAGTGAACCAGGTGAAGAGACTAATGAAAAACTGTTTTTT.

The chain carries TRBV7-8 and TRBJ2-7; TRBD1 matches at 8 bases. V shed 5 bases, J shed 4 bases, and the junction held 7 bases outside the gene matches. This CDR3 is built from 14 residues. CDR1 and CDR2 from the germline V gene are SGHVS and FQNEAQ. The CDR3 reads CASSGTGPGYEQYF. As DNA, the CDR3 is TGTGCCAGCAGCGGGACAGGACCGGGGTACGAGCAGTACTTC.

The chain has TRBV5-1 and TRBJ2-1, with a weak D call TRBD2 (6 bases). Germline assignment: CDR1 SGHRS and CDR2 YFSETQ. The CDR3 is 14 amino acids. V was trimmed by 4 bases and J by 3 bases, leaving 11 bases between them. CDR3 in DNA: TGCGCCAGCAGCCCTGGAGGGGTCTACAATGAGCAGTTCTTC. Translated, it gives CASSPGGVYNEQFF. Full variable domain (outside the CDR3, taken from reference TRBV5-1 and TRBJ2-1): KAGVTQTPRYLIKTRGQQVTLSCSPISGHRSVSWYQQTPGQGLQFLFEYFSETQRNKGNFPGRFSGRQFSNSRSEMNVSTLELGDSALYLCASSPGGVYNEQFFGPGTRLTVL.

This clone was detected once. The genes are TRBV6-1 and TRBJ2-5, with 9 bases that match TRBD2. With V trimmed by 5 bases and J by 3 bases, 1 base remained unmatched. The CDR3 sequence is 13 residues long. Germline values: CDR1 MNHNS, CDR2 SASEGT. The DNA for the CDR3 is TGTGCCAGCAGTCGACTAGCGGAAGAGACCCAGTACTTC. This translates into CASSRLAEETQYF.

The chain recombines TRBV7-9 with TRBJ1-2, with no clear D. The CDR3 runs to 13 residues. Germline values: CDR1 SEHNR, CDR2 FQNEAQ (reference sequence). Deletions cut 6 bases from V and 2 bases from J, with 10 bases between. This CDR3 is CASRPTENYGYTF. The DNA of the CDR3 is TGTGCCAGCAGGCCTACAGAGAACTATGGCTACACCTTC.

The V call is TRBV6-1, the J call TRBJ2-2, with 10 bases matching TRBD2. V trimming: 2 bases; J trimming: 4 bases; junction bases outside the gene matches: 7. This CDR3 region has 17 residues. Germline V gene sequence: CDR1 MNHNS, CDR2 SASEGT. The CDR3 protein is CASSERAGGFLTGELFF. The CDR3 nucleotides are TGTGCCAGCAGTGAACGAGCGGGAGGGTTTCTCACCGGGGAGCTGTTTTTT.

This clone was detected only once. The rearrangement uses TRBV7-2 and TRBJ2-5; 7 bases line up with TRBD1. Germline V gene data show CDR1 as SGHTA and CDR2 as FQGNSA. The CDR3 has 14 amino acids. The trim removed 3 bases at V and 5 bases at J, leaving 6 bases unmatched. The CDR3 protein is CASSFKGAWETQYF. CDR3 nucleotides: TGTGCCAGCAGCTTTAAGGGGGCCTGGGAGACCCAGTACTTC.

The J gene is TRBJ1-1, the V gene TRBV10-3, with D possibly matching TRBD1 (6 bases). The CDR3 covers 14 residues. V was cut by 0 bases and J by 1 base, with 6 bases left in between. The germline V gene has CDR1 ENHRY and CDR2 SYGVKD. The CDR3 nucleotides read TGTGCCATCAGTGAGTCGGGGGCGAACACTGAAGCTTTCTTT. It yields the protein CAISESGANTEAFF.

The J gene is TRBJ2-3, the V gene TRBV15, with D perhaps matching TRBD2 (6 bases). The CDR3 is made up of 21 amino acids. Deletions cut 1 base from V and 0 bases from J, with 26 bases between. The V gene's germline CDR1 is LNHNV and CDR2 YYDKDF (reference sequence). The CDR3 loop is CATSRGLEVLGGAVSTDTQYF. CDR3 bases: TGTGCCACCAGCAGAGGGCTTGAAGTATTGGGGGGTGCAGTTAGCACAGATACGCAGTATTTT.

This clone was detected a few times. V usage is TRBV5-6 and J usage is TRBJ2-1, with D unclear. Between the trimmed V and J ends, which lost 0 bases and 0 bases, there was a span of 7 bases. The CDR3 runs to 15 residues. Germline CDR1 SGHDT, CDR2 YYEEEE. DNA of the CDR3: TGTGCCAGCAGCTTGGACGCGAGCTCCTACAATGAGCAGTTCTTC. Encoded protein: CASSLDASSYNEQFF.

The rearrangement uses TRBV30 and TRBJ2-5, with D possibly matching TRBD1 (5 bases). Near its end, the DNA agrees better with TRBJ2-7, so the J call may be wrong. Germline assignment: CDR1 GTSNPN and CDR2 SVGIG (reference sequence). The CDR3 runs to 14 residues. The CDR3 nucleotides are TGTGCCTGGAGTCAGACAGCCATTTCCTACGAGCAGTACTTC. Its protein product is CAWSQTAISYEQYF.

This clone was seen a handful of times. The genes are TRBV5-8 and TRBJ2-7; no reliable D call. The germline V gene has CDR1 SGHTS and CDR2 YDEGEE. Trimming removed 4 bases from V and 3 bases from J, with 5 bases in between. This CDR3 region has 11 residues. In DNA, the CDR3 is TGTGCCAGCAGCGCGAACTACGAGCAGTACTTC. This sequence encodes CASSANYEQYF.

The chain couples TRBV15 to TRBJ2-3; no clear D. In germline, CDR1 is LNHNV, CDR2 YYDKDF (reference sequence). Trimming took off 0 bases at V and 2 bases at J, with 6 bases between the two ends. This CDR3 is built from 14 residues. CDR3 nucleotides: TGTGCCACCAGCAGAGATCCGGTCACAGATACGCAGTATTTT. It specifies CATSRDPVTDTQYF.

V usage is TRBV5-1 and J usage is TRBJ2-7, with TRBD1 matching 10 bases. The junction had 2 bases not matched to a gene; V was cut back by 1 base and J by 4 bases. Germline assignment: CDR1 SGHRS and CDR2 YFSETQ. This CDR3 spans 14 amino acids. The CDR3 DNA sequence: TGCGCCAGCAGCTTGCTGGGACAGGGGTACGAGCAGTACTTC. Translating gives CASSLLGQGYEQYF.

The chain carries TRBV7-3 and TRBJ1-1; possibly TRBD1 for D (6 bases). Germline values: CDR1 SGHTA, CDR2 FQGTGA. The CDR3 is 14 residues long. V was trimmed by 5 bases and J by 11 bases, leaving 21 bases between them. The DNA of the CDR3 is TGTGCCAGCAGCCCCGGCGGGGGCGATGATCGTGCTTTCTTT. Translated, it gives CASSPGGGDDRAFF.

The chain couples TRBV30 to TRBJ1-1; TRBD1 matches 10 bases. The CDR3 is made up of 13 amino acids. Trimming removed 5 bases from V and 6 bases from J; junction bases left unmatched: 6. Germline-derived CDR1 and CDR2 are GTSNPN and SVGIG (reference sequence). DNA for the CDR3: TGTGCCTGGGAACCGACAGGGGGCTCTGAAGCTTTCTTT. This codes for CAWEPTGGSEAFF.

The chain employs TRBV7-9 and TRBJ2-1; 10 positions match TRBD2. There are 14 residues in the CDR3. V shed 3 bases and J 7 bases; nucleotides not matched to a gene: 3. Looked up from germline, CDR1 is SEHNR and CDR2 is FQNEAQ (reference sequence). The CDR3 protein is CASSLGLARNEQFF. CDR3 DNA: TGTGCCAGCAGCTTGGGACTAGCGAGGAATGAGCAGTTCTTC.

The chain's CDR3 is CASSAGGNRGSTDTQYF. In DNA, the CDR3 is TGCGCCAGCAGCGCCGGTGGGAACCGGGGAAGCACAGATACGCAGTATTTT. The chain carries TRBV5-1 and TRBJ2-3; D perhaps matches TRBD2 (5 bases). This CDR3 has 17 residues. Trimming removed 4 bases at V and 0 bases at J, with 18 bases between. Germline V gene lookup returns CDR1 SGHRS and CDR2 YFSETQ.

The V and J genes are TRBV9 and TRBJ1-4, with 7 bases lining up with TRBD1. CDR3 length: 12 amino acids. Germline loops: CDR1 SGDLS, CDR2 YYNGEE. V trimming: 4 bases; J trimming: 7 bases; junction bases outside the gene matches: 1. CDR3 nucleotide sequence: TGTGCCAGCAGCTCAGGGGGTGAAAAACTGTTTTTT. It specifies CASSSGGEKLFF. Complete variable domain (other parts from reference TRBV9 and TRBJ1-4): DSGVTQTPKHLITATGQRVTLRCSPRSGDLSVYWYQQSLDQGLQFLIQYYNGEERAKGNILERFSAQQFPDLHSELNLSSLELGDSALYFCASSSGGEKLFFGSGTQLSVL.

The chain couples TRBV7-2 to TRBJ2-1, with 9 bases lining up with TRBD2. Germline V lookup: CDR1 SGHTA, CDR2 FQGNSA. V lost 5 bases and J lost 8; bases outside the gene matches: 10. This CDR3 has 15 residues. The CDR3 region has the DNA TGTGCCAGCAGCCCCGGGGCTAGCGGGAACTATGAGCAGTTCTTC. It translates to CASSPGASGNYEQFF.

This chain uses TRBV6-1 with TRBJ2-3; weak D call: TRBD1 (6 bases). Trimming shortened V by 6 bases and J by 4 bases, and 17 bases separated the two germline ends. CDR1 and CDR2 (germline): MNHNS, SASEGT. This CDR3 region has 15 residues. For the CDR3, the DNA is TGTGCCAGCAGGAGGGCGGAGGACAGTTCAGATACGCAGTATTTT. This sequence encodes CASRRAEDSSDTQYF.

This clone has more than one count but fewer than ten. The chain employs TRBV6-6 and TRBJ2-1; TRBD2 agrees at 10 bases. Trimming cost V 0 bases and J 5 bases; bases outside gene matches: 4. Looked up from germline, CDR1 is MNHNY and CDR2 is SVGAGI (reference sequence). This CDR3 spans 16 amino acids. The chain's CDR3 is CASSYSWLAGDNEQFF. The CDR3, as DNA: TGTGCCAGCAGTTACTCGTGGCTAGCGGGGGACAATGAGCAGTTCTTC.

The rearrangement joins TRBV4-2 to TRBJ2-7; D is perhaps TRBD2 (5 bases). With 0 bases removed from V and 5 bases from J, the gap between germline ends came to 11 bases. The CDR3 runs 14 residues. From germline, CDR1 is LGHNA and CDR2 YNFKEQ. Here the CDR3 DNA reads TGTGCCAGCAGCCAAGATCGGGGATTGGACGAGCAGTACTTC. Amino acid sequence: CASSQDRGLDEQYF.

Details on this clone: Other DNA sequences in the sample encode the same CDR3. The chain couples TRBV7-2 to TRBJ2-1; 9 nucleotides agree with TRBD2. The junction had 1 base not matched to a gene; V was cut back by 1 base and J by 3 bases. Germline V gives CDR1 SGHTA, CDR2 FQGNSA. This CDR3 has 15 amino acids. In nucleotides, the CDR3 is TGTGCCAGCAGCTTAGGACTAGCGGTCTACAATGAGCAGTTCTTC. It encodes CASSLGLAVYNEQFF.

The chain is built from TRBV14 and TRBJ2-1, with 7 bases that match TRBD1. The CDR3 runs 16 residues. V dropped 1 base and J dropped 6; count of bases not matched to a gene: 9. Germline assignment: CDR1 SGHDN and CDR2 FVKESK. The CDR3 reads CASSQGSGQYRNEQFF. DNA of the CDR3: TGTGCCAGCAGCCAAGGATCGGGACAGTACCGCAATGAGCAGTTCTTC. Full variable domain (outside the CDR3, taken from reference TRBV14 and TRBJ2-1): EAGVTQFPSHSVIEKGQTVTLRCDPISGHDNLYWYRRVMGKEIKFLLHFVKESKQDESGMPNNRFLAERTGGTYSTLKVQPAELEDSGVYFCASSQGSGQYRNEQFFGPGTRLTVL.

In this sample, this clone turned up once. This sequence joins TRBV19 and TRBJ2-7; a possible D gene is TRBD2 (5 bases). Germline V gene data show CDR1 as LNHDA and CDR2 as SQIVND (reference sequence). CDR3 length: 13 residues. V lost 3 bases and J lost 2, with 8 bases in between. CDR3 loop: CASSIGLTYEQYF. The CDR3 nucleotides are TGTGCCAGTAGTATCGGACTGACCTACGAGCAGTACTTC. The full variable domain, rest sourced from reference TRBV19 and TRBJ2-7, is DGGITQSPKYLFRKEGQNVTLSCEQNLNHDAMYWYRQDPGQGLRLIYYSQIVNDFQKGDIAEGYSVSREKKESFPLTVTSAQKNPTAFYLCASSIGLTYEQYFGPGTRLTVT.

V is TRBV30 and J is TRBJ1-1; the D is unclear. Trimming left V 2 bases short and J 2 bases short, with 3 bases between. CDR3 length: 11 amino acids. Germline loops: CDR1 GTSNPN, CDR2 SVGIG (reference sequence). This chain's CDR3 is CAWSLNTEAFF. The CDR3 nucleotides read TGTGCCTGGAGTCTCAACACTGAAGCTTTCTTT. The full variable domain, with the rest looked up from reference TRBV30 and TRBJ1-1, is SQTIHQWPATLVQPVGSPLSLECTVEGTSNPNLYWYRQAAGRGLQLLFYSVGIGQISSEVPQNLSASRPQDRQFILSSKKLLLSDSGFYLCAWSLNTEAFFGQGTRLTVV.

This chain connects TRBV19 to TRBJ1-5; 11 nucleotides align to TRBD1. This CDR3 contains 17 residues. Germline loops: CDR1 LNHDA, CDR2 SQIVND (reference sequence). The V and J ends lost 6 bases and 7 bases, in that order; junction bases with no gene match: 14. CDR3 loop: CASSDQGQGVQWQPQHF. The CDR3 coding sequence is TGTGCCAGTAGCGACCAGGGACAGGGGGTGCAGTGGCAGCCCCAGCATTTT. Variable domain in full (rest from reference TRBV19 and TRBJ1-5): DGGITQSPKYLFRKEGQNVTLSCEQNLNHDAMYWYRQDPGQGLRLIYYSQIVNDFQKGDIAEGYSVSREKKESFPLTVTSAQKNPTAFYLCASSDQGQGVQWQPQHFGDGTRLSIL.

This clone has just one count. The chain has TRBV11-2 and TRBJ2-7; no definite D call. The germline V gene encodes CDR1 SGHAT and CDR2 FQNNGV. The germline V and J ends were trimmed by 5 bases and 3 bases, with 5 bases remaining between them. The CDR3 loop spans 11 amino acids. CDR3 coding DNA: TGTGCCAGCAGCCCGAGCTACGAGCAGTACTTC. Amino acid sequence: CASSPSYEQYF.